Listed below are T cell receptor beta chains from one sample, sequenced in a study of blood T cell repertoires in COVID-19. The method was immunoSEQ multiplex PCR; TCRdb's version includes in-frame clones alone and lacks a portion of them. The table shows 200,000 to 250,000 clones, with 60% to 85% occurring only once. Sequenced input: peripheral blood. Every receptor here comes from a woman in her 70s with acute or convalescent COVID-19. Each CDR3 is given with its conserved first and last residue. D genes are given only for firm matches. Expanded clones are given a class, and other clones once, few, many or no size at all.

j_call,d_call,v_call,clone_size,cdr3_aa,cdr3_nt
TRBJ1-5,NA,TRBV28,NA,CASSLPSQTQGYIQPQHF,TGTGCCAGCAGTTTACCATCCCAGACTCAGGGTTATATTCAGCCCCAGCATTTT
TRBJ2-1,NA,TRBV15,NA,CATSRGLAGPYNEQFF,TGTGCCACCAGCAGAGGTTTGGCGGGACCCTACAATGAGCAGTTCTTC
TRBJ1-1,NA,TRBV11-2,NA,CASSTEPGTIAFF,TGTGCCAGCAGCACAGAACCCGGGACTATAGCTTTCTTT
TRBJ2-7,TRBD2,TRBV27,NA,CASSLSGGASGSSPRYEQYF,TGTGCCAGCAGTTTATCGGGGGGGGCTAGCGGGAGTTCCCCCCGATACGAGCAGTACTTC
TRBJ2-3,NA,TRBV1,NA,CTSSRPGTYHTDTQYF,TGCACCAGCAGCCGACCCGGGACATACCACACAGATACGCAGTATTTT
TRBJ2-7,NA,TRBV15,NA,CATSRGGPAYEQYF,TGTGCCACCAGCAGAGGAGGGCCGGCCTACGAGCAGTACTTC
TRBJ2-7,TRBD2,TRBV6-5,NA,CAGSPGRSYEQYF,TGTGCCGGCTCCCCCGGGAGGTCGTACGAGCAGTACTTC
TRBJ2-7,TRBD2,TRBV6-6,NA,CASSTSGSGGEQYF,TGTGCCAGCAGTACAAGCGGGAGCGGTGGCGAGCAGTACTTC
TRBJ1-2,NA,TRBV27,once,CASSLRNGYGYTF,TGTGCCAGCAGTTTGCGAAACGGCTATGGCTACACCTTC
TRBJ2-1,NA,TRBV6-1,NA,CASSEATVGKYEQFF,TGTGCCAGCAGTGAAGCTACGGTCGGGAAGTATGAGCAGTTCTTC
TRBJ2-3,TRBD2,TRBV27,NA,CASRRTSGRALGDTQYF,TGTGCCAGCAGACGGACTAGCGGGAGGGCCTTGGGAGATACGCAGTATTTT
TRBJ1-6,NA,TRBV19,NA,CASSITRDRSPLHF,TGTGCCAGTAGTATAACCAGGGATCGGTCACCCCTCCACTTT
TRBJ1-1,TRBD1,TRBV9,once,CASSPDRGLGTEAFF,TGTGCCAGCAGCCCCGACAGGGGGTTGGGGACTGAAGCTTTCTTT
TRBJ2-3,TRBD2,TRBV28,NA,CASSLRLAGGSTQYF,TGTGCCAGCAGTTTAAGGCTAGCGGGAGGGAGTACGCAGTATTTT
TRBJ2-3,NA,TRBV2,NA,CASSTDSGYTQYF,TGTGCCAGCAGTACCGACAGCGGGTATACGCAGTATTTT
TRBJ2-1,NA,TRBV21-1,few,CASSKQRLAGANSYNEQFF,TGTGCCAGCAGCAAACAAAGACTAGCGGGAGCAAATTCCTACAATGAGCAGTTCTTC
TRBJ2-6,TRBD2,TRBV5-4,NA,CASTAGGSGANVLTF,TGTGCTAGCACGGCGGGAGGGTCTGGGGCCAACGTCCTGACTTTC
TRBJ2-2,TRBD1,TRBV18,NA,CASSTGVNTGELFF,TGTGCCAGCTCGACAGGGGTGAACACCGGGGAGCTGTTTTTT
TRBJ2-1,TRBD1,TRBV7-2,NA,CASSLNRGDEQFF,TGTGCCAGCAGCCTAAACAGGGGGGATGAGCAGTTCTTC
TRBJ2-2,TRBD2,TRBV3-1/TRBV3-2,NA,CASGGLADGELFF,TGTGCCAGCGGGGGACTAGCAGACGGGGAGCTGTTTTTT
TRBJ2-1,TRBD2,TRBV28,once,CASSGVLAGSGSYNEQFF,TGTGCCAGCTCTGGGGTACTAGCGGGTTCTGGGTCCTACAATGAGCAGTTCTTC
TRBJ2-2,TRBD2,TRBV2,few,CASSAVSGSTGELFF,TGTGCCAGCAGTGCGGTCAGCGGGAGTACCGGGGAGCTGTTTTTT